What follows are 32 T cell receptor beta chains derived from one specimen sequenced in a study of T cell repertoires in cytomegalovirus infection (dated 2019 in TCRdb). Sequencing was carried out with an Illumina HiSeq 1500. TCRdb took the public reads, trimmed them with fastp at Q25, ran MiXCR for clone calling and kept in-frame beta chains. Rows with one shared CDR3 protein collapse into an entry with the most common genes and DNA. The sample table contains about 890,000 distinct CDR3 sequences; only one count was recorded for around a third of them. About 14% of the sample is in the top ten clones. Their recognized antigens are unknown. The treatment or condition label, read with the paper, signifies: in vitro stimulation with specific CMV peptide epitopes to enrich CMV-specific T cells. The source material was cultured CD8+ T cells from PBMCs, sampled from culture after CMV antigen stimulation. These receptors were collected from a human donor in good health (CMV status not recorded). Some clones in this sample may be carry-over from other donors' samples.

This clonotype was found many times. The genes are TRBV7-6 and TRBJ2-7; 13 bases agree with TRBD2. V shed 4 bases and J 10 bases; nucleotides not matched to a gene: 7. Per germline, CDR1 SGHVS and CDR2 FNYEAQ. This CDR3 is built from 14 residues. The CDR3 loop is CASSSPGLAGLQYF. The CDR3 nucleotides read TGTGCCAGCAGCTCCCCGGGACTAGCGGGGTTACAGTACTTC.

The chain carries TRBV4-1 and TRBJ2-7; unclear D gene. The CDR3 consists of 16 residues. CDR1 and CDR2 from the germline V gene are MGHRA and YSYEKL. Between the trimmed V and J ends, which lost 1 base and 1 base, there was a span of 14 bases. Here the CDR3 DNA reads TGCGCCAGCAGCCAAGGATTCTTTTTACAGTCCTACGAGCAGTACTTC. Translating gives CASSQGFFLQSYEQYF.

This clonotype was seen more than once but under ten times. Written as DNA, the CDR3 is TGCAGTGCTAGAGCGGCTAGCGGGTCGGGGGGGTCTTACAATGAGCAGTTCTTC. Its translation: CSARAASGSGGSYNEQFF. V usage is TRBV20-1 and J usage is TRBJ2-1; 8 nucleotides align to TRBD2. The CDR3 sequence is 18 residues long. The J segment lost 4 bases and the V segment lost 1 base, leaving 15 bases of the junction unmatched. The germline CDR1 and CDR2 sequences are DFQATT and SNEGSKA (reference sequence).

The chain combines TRBV12-3 or TRBV12-4 with TRBJ1-2, with D unclear. Trimming pared 5 bases from V and 4 bases from J, leaving 17 bases between. CDR3 length: 15 residues. The CDR3 loop is CASSEGQVIFYGYTF. The CDR3 nucleotides are TGTGCCAGCAGTGAAGGGCAGGTGATCTTCTATGGCTACACCTTC.

This clonotype was observed many times. The chain recombines TRBV6-1 with TRBJ2-7; TRBD1 matches at 10 bases. Germline CDR1 MNHNS, CDR2 SASEGT. V was pared by 8 bases and J by 1 base, with 5 bases of the junction left unmatched. The CDR3 sequence is 14 residues long. The CDR3 loop is CASSRDRGSYEQYF. CDR3 in DNA: TGTGCCAGCTCCCGGGACAGGGGATCCTACGAGCAGTACTTC.

This clonotype was detected ten times or more. V is TRBV7-2 and J is TRBJ2-3; 11 positions agree with TRBD2. The CDR3 is 16 residues long. The V segment lost 1 base and the J segment 1 base; nucleotides outside the gene matches: 1. Germline CDR1 SGHTA, CDR2 FQGNSA. CDR3 in DNA: TGTGCCAGCAGCTTAGAGGGACTAGCGGGCACAGATACGCAGTATTTT. Protein product: CASSLEGLAGTDTQYF.

This clonotype was found many times. This chain connects TRBV5-6 to TRBJ2-1; D is possibly TRBD2 (5 bases). Trimming removed 0 bases at V and 6 bases at J, with 10 bases between. The CDR3 runs to 14 residues. CDR1 is SGHDT and CDR2 is YYEEEE in the germline V gene. In DNA, the CDR3 is TGTGCCAGCAGCTTGGCGGGGAATCTCAATGAGCAGTTCTTC. Amino acids: CASSLAGNLNEQFF.

About this clonotype: Relative to the germline gene, one junction end is altered; a read error may explain this. V is TRBV4-1 and J is TRBJ1-6; no definite D call. The CDR3 covers 17 residues. CDR1 MGHRA and CDR2 YSYEKL come from the germline V gene. The chain's CDR3 is CASSQEGGSSYNSPLHF. The CDR3 nucleotides read TGCGCCAGTAGCCAAGAGGGCGGAAGCTCCTATAATTCACCCCTCCACTTT.

In its sample, this clonotype was seen a few times. This rearrangement joins TRBV5-4 to TRBJ2-1; no firm D call. CDR3 size: 13 residues. The germline V and J ends were trimmed by 6 bases and 0 bases, with 7 bases remaining between them. Germline CDR1 is SGHNT and CDR2 is YYREEE (reference sequence). The CDR3 here is CASMSASYNEQFF. CDR3 in DNA: TGTGCCAGCATGTCCGCCTCCTACAATGAGCAGTTCTTC.

The chain combines TRBV29-1 with TRBJ1-1, with 9 bases aligning to TRBD1. This CDR3 has 15 amino acids. With V trimmed by 8 bases and J by 12 bases, 22 bases remained unmatched. Germline CDR1 and CDR2: SQVTM and ANQGSEA. The CDR3 DNA is TGCAGCACCTGGAGGGACAGGGATCCCCCCGGGAGGACTTTCTTT. It specifies CSTWRDRDPPGRTFF.

The chain links TRBV15 to TRBJ2-5, with 7 positions matching TRBD1. The CDR3 sequence is 14 residues long. Germline CDR1 is LNHNV and CDR2 is YYDKDF (reference sequence). With V trimmed by 3 bases and J by 2 bases, 3 bases remained unmatched. CDR3 sequence: CATSRGTDQETQYF. CDR3 coding DNA: TGTGCCACCAGCAGGGGGACAGATCAAGAGACCCAGTACTTC.

This clonotype was seen many times. V and J are TRBV4-1 and TRBJ2-7; 7 nucleotides line up with TRBD1. The germline CDR1 and CDR2 sequences are MGHRA and YSYEKL. The CDR3 totals 15 residues. J was trimmed by 3 bases and V by 3 bases; bases with no gene match: 8. The CDR3 nucleotides read TGCGCCAGCAGCCATGACCCGACAGGGAACTACGAGCAGTACGTC. This encodes CASSHDPTGNYEQYV.

In nucleotides, the CDR3 is TGTGCTAGTGGCCACAGAGGGGAAAAACTGTTTTTT. This translates into CASGHRGEKLFF. The chain carries TRBV12-5 and TRBJ1-4; D unresolved. The CDR3 is made up of 12 amino acids. The V end was cut by 6 bases, the J end by 8 bases, with 10 bases between. Germline V gene lookup returns CDR1 LGHNT and CDR2 FRNRAP. Based on the CDR3 plus reference TRBV12-5 and TRBJ1-4, the full variable domain is DARVTQTPRHKVTEMGQEVTMRCQPILGHNTVFWYRQTMMQGLELLAYFRNRAPLDDSGMPKDRFSAEMPDATLATLKIQPSEPRDSAVYFCASGHRGEKLFFGSGTQLSVL.

This rearrangement joins TRBV10-2 to TRBJ1-1, with TRBD1 as a possible D gene (5 bases). Per the germline V gene, CDR1 is WSHSY and CDR2 is SAAADI. CDR3 length: 19 amino acids. With 1 base removed from V and 5 bases from J, the gap between germline ends came to 26 bases. This CDR3 reads CASSEFNPWGSGLYTEAFF. Here the CDR3 DNA reads TGCGCCAGCAGTGAGTTTAATCCCTGGGGCAGTGGTCTTTATACTGAAGCTTTCTTT.

The chain links TRBV12-3 or TRBV12-4 to TRBJ1-2, with 7 bases aligning to TRBD1. J was trimmed by 4 bases and V by 5 bases; bases with no gene match: 4. CDR3 length: 13 residues. CDR3 loop: CASSTGATYGYTF. DNA for the CDR3: TGTGCCAGCAGTACAGGGGCGACCTATGGCTACACCTTC.

This chain connects TRBV10-3 to TRBJ2-1, with 13 bases lining up with TRBD2. Germline assignment: CDR1 ENHRY and CDR2 SYGVKD. This CDR3 comprises 16 residues. Trimming at V came to 6 bases and at J to 7 bases, leaving 9 bases not matched to a gene. This chain's CDR3 is CAISATSGGAGNEQFF. The CDR3 DNA is TGTGCCATCAGCGCTACTAGCGGGGGGGCCGGGAATGAGCAGTTCTTC.

CDR3 bases: TGTGCCAGCAGCGACGGGGGACTCACCTACAATGAGCAGTTCTTC. Translation: CASSDGGLTYNEQFF. The chain carries TRBV7-9 and TRBJ2-1; tentative D call: TRBD2 (6 bases). Trimming pared 5 bases from V and 2 bases from J, leaving 13 bases between. Per the germline V gene, CDR1 is SEHNR and CDR2 is FQNEAQ (reference sequence). The CDR3 has 15 amino acids.

This clonotype has just a few counts. The V gene is TRBV12-3 or TRBV12-4, the J gene TRBJ2-3; D is undetermined. Trimming shortened V by 3 bases and J by 2 bases, and 9 bases separated the two germline ends. The CDR3 sequence is 14 residues long. CDR3 sequence: CASSFMGPTDTQYF. Written as DNA, the CDR3 is TGTGCCAGCAGTTTTATGGGTCCCACAGATACGCAGTATTTT.

The chain uses TRBV3-1 and TRBJ1-6, with unresolved D. CDR1 and CDR2 (germline): LGHDT, YNNKEL (reference sequence). The CDR3 sequence is 16 residues long. The V gene lost 1 base and the J gene lost 0 bases, with 7 bases spanning the gap. CDR3 region: CASSQGTLSYNSPLHF. In DNA form, the CDR3 reads TGTGCCAGCAGCCAAGGAACCCTCTCCTATAATTCACCCCTCCACTTT.

This clonotype was seen repeatedly, ten times or more. The chain recombines TRBV7-8 with TRBJ1-5; no reliable D call. V dropped 0 bases and J dropped 5 bases, with 8 bases sitting between them. Germline assignment: CDR1 SGHVS and CDR2 FQNEAQ. CDR3 length equals 14 residues. CDR3 loop: CASSLAMGDQPQHF. The CDR3 coding sequence is TGTGCCAGCAGCTTAGCGATGGGCGATCAGCCCCAGCATTTT.

This clonotype was seen a handful of times. V usage is TRBV28 and J usage is TRBJ1-5; a weak D match, TRBD1 (5 bases). V gave up 3 bases and J gave up 4 bases, with 10 bases separating them. Looked up from germline, CDR1 is MDHEN and CDR2 is SYDVKM. This CDR3 is built from 14 residues. The CDR3 protein is CASSFRGWNQPQHF. DNA of the CDR3: TGTGCCAGCAGTTTTAGGGGTTGGAATCAGCCCCAGCATTTT.

The chain recombines TRBV20-1 with TRBJ2-5, with D possibly called TRBD1 or TRBD2 (5 bases each). This CDR3 region has 13 residues. The ends were cut back, 6 bases at V and 6 bases at J, with 17 bases in the middle. CDR1 is DFQATT, CDR2 SNEGSKA, per germline (reference sequence). The CDR3 loop is CSAPPRGVKTQYF. In DNA form, the CDR3 reads TGCAGTGCCCCCCCTCGAGGGGTAAAGACCCAGTACTTC.

In its sample, this clonotype was seen a few times. The DNA for the CDR3 is TGTGCCAGCAGTTACTACGCTGGGTCCGGGAATGAGCAGTTCTTC. This translates into CASSYYAGSGNEQFF. This sequence joins TRBV6-5 and TRBJ2-1; D is ambiguous. CDR3 size: 15 residues. V dropped 1 base and J dropped 7 bases, with 14 bases sitting between them. CDR1 and CDR2 from the germline V gene are MNHEY and SVGAGI.

The table lists this clonotype with many counts. The V gene is TRBV6-1, the J gene TRBJ2-1; 11 nucleotides line up with TRBD1. The V gene's germline CDR1 is MNHNS and CDR2 SASEGT. The CDR3 totals 15 residues. V was pared by 6 bases and J by 7 bases, with 8 bases of the junction left unmatched. The CDR3 DNA follows: TGTGCCAGCAGCCGCTGGACAGGGGGCTTAAATGAGCAGTTCTTC. Amino acids: CASSRWTGGLNEQFF.

This clonotype has a handful of counts. J is TRBJ2-5 and V is TRBV12-3 or TRBV12-4; 7 bases fit TRBD1. This CDR3 contains 14 residues. Losses at the gene ends were 6 bases for V and 0 bases for J; bases not matched to a gene: 4. CDR3 nucleotide sequence: TGTGCCAGCAGACCAGGGGGATACCAAGAGACCCAGTACTTC. It translates to CASRPGGYQETQYF.

J is TRBJ1-5 and V is TRBV11-2; 7 bases line up with TRBD1. V was pared by 5 bases and J by 6 bases, with 7 bases of the junction left unmatched. This CDR3 is 14 amino acids long. Germline CDR1 SGHAT, CDR2 FQNNGV. CDR3 protein: CASSDGGGGQPQHF. The CDR3 region has the DNA TGTGCCAGCAGCGATGGAGGGGGCGGTCAGCCCCAGCATTTT.

In its sample, this clonotype was seen many times. The chain links TRBV7-2 to TRBJ2-3; 9 positions agree with TRBD2. The trim removed 9 bases at V and 3 bases at J, leaving 10 bases unmatched. This CDR3 contains 15 residues. The germline gives CDR1 SGHTA, CDR2 FQGNSA. The CDR3 loop reads CASPRRRGGTDTQYF. CDR3 nucleotides: TGTGCCAGTCCCCGTCGGCGGGGGGGGACAGATACGCAGTATTTT.

CDR3 region: CASSPRVFEKLFF. In nucleotides, the CDR3 is TGTGCCAGCAGCCCCAGGGTTTTTGAAAAACTGTTTTTT. The rearrangement joins TRBV7-8 to TRBJ1-4; D might be TRBD1 (5 bases). Trimming took off 5 bases at V and 7 bases at J, with 11 bases between the two ends. This CDR3 has 13 amino acids. Looked up from germline, CDR1 is SGHVS and CDR2 is FQNEAQ. Looking up the rest from reference TRBV7-8 and TRBJ1-4 gives the full variable domain: GAGVSQSPRYKVAKRGQDVALRCDPISGHVSLFWYQQALGQGPEFLTYFQNEAQLDKSGLPSDRFFAERPEGSVSTLKIQRTQQEDSAVYLCASSPRVFEKLFFGSGTQLSVL.

This clonotype was seen more than once but under ten times. The V call is TRBV27, the J call TRBJ2-5; D is possibly TRBD1 (6 bases). V lost 3 bases to trimming and J lost 4 bases, with 12 bases between them. Germline-derived CDR1 and CDR2 are MNHEY and SMNVEV (reference sequence). The CDR3 totals 14 residues. CDR3 coding DNA: TGTGCCAGCAGTTTTATACAGGGTTTAGAGACCCAGTACTTC. Translated: CASSFIQGLETQYF.

The chain recombines TRBV7-9 with TRBJ1-2, with 7 bases identical to TRBD1. V lost 4 bases and J lost 7; bases outside the gene matches: 6. Germline V gene lookup returns CDR1 SEHNR and CDR2 FQNEAQ (reference sequence). The length of the CDR3 is 13 residues. The CDR3, as DNA: TGTGCCAGCAGCTCGGGCAGGGGGGTTGGCTACACCTTC. Translating gives CASSSGRGVGYTF.

V is TRBV27 and J is TRBJ1-2; 7 bases map to TRBD1. Germline V lookup: CDR1 MNHEY, CDR2 SMNVEV (reference sequence). This CDR3 is built from 15 residues. J was trimmed by 4 bases and V by 8 bases; bases with no gene match: 13. The DNA of the CDR3 is TGTGCCAGCCCGAGTCTCGGGACAGCCCTCTATGGCTACACCTTC. Translated, it gives CASPSLGTALYGYTF.

This clonotype was detected only a few times. The CDR3 here is CASSFILAPTDTQYF. The DNA of the CDR3 is TGTGCCAGCAGTTTTATACTAGCGCCGACAGATACGCAGTATTTT. The V call is TRBV12-3 or TRBV12-4, the J call TRBJ2-3; 7 bases agree with TRBD2. CDR3 length: 15 amino acids. After removal of 3 bases from V and 3 bases from J, the junction contained 6 bases not matched to a gene.